This T cell receptor beta chain stems from a study of regulatory T cells in long-lasting Graves disease. Findings and caveats of the study: More public clonotypes were shared by persistent patients (about 3,000) than by new patients (approximately 1,000).

Time point described: newly diagnosed GD, antithyroid drugs for less than 3 months. Scientists built the TCR library using RNA that was extracted from PBMCs. As collected, the peripheral blood samples measured approximately 10 milliliters each and went into EDTA tubes. The CDR3 loop spans 14 amino acids. Losses at the gene ends were 0 bases for V and 7 bases for J; bases not matched to a gene: 3. From germline, CDR1 is MNHEY and CDR2 SVGAGI. The sample holds a few counts of this clonotype. Its target is not known. CDR3-region Arm-PCR and iRepertoire HTBI primers produced the TCR beta libraries. Each CDR3 protein is one row after TCRdb ran MiXCR on the multiplex PCR reads. The sample has approximately 490,000 distinct CDR3 sequences, about 16% seen once. This same sample was also part of a study on T cells in Graves' hyperthyroidism and ophthalmopathy. That paper adds: If no ophthalmopathy progression occurred within 18 months, Graves' hyperthyroidism was stable. Model predictions of ophthalmopathy came a median about six months before onset.

The J gene is TRBJ2-1, the V gene TRBV6-5; 7 positions match TRBD2. This receptor was identified in a middle-aged man with Graves disease. Sequencing used peripheral blood mononuclear cells (PBMCs), obtained at new diagnosis, from a patient treated with antithyroid drugs. For the CDR3, the DNA is TGTGCCAGCAGTTACTCGGGAGGGCGGAATGAGCAGTTCTTC. Translated: CASSYSGGRNEQFF.